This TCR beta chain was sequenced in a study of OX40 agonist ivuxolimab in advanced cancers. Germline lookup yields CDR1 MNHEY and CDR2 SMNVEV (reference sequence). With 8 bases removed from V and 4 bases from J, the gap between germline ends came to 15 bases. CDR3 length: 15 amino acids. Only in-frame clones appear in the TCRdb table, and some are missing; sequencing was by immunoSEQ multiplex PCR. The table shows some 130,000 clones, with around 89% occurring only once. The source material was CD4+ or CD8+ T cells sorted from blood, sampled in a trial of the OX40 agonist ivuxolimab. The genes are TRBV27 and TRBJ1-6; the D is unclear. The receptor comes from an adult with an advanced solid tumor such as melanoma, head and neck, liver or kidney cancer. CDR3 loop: CASGREASYNSPLHF. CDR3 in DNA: TGTGCCAGCGGTAGGGAGGCCTCGTATAATTCACCCCTCCACTTT.